Listed here are 2 T cell receptor beta chains from one sample, sequenced in a study of post-analysis software for immune sequencing data. These TCRs' antigens remain unknown. Findings of the study overall: Comparison of patients with controls showed five TRBV segments more frequent in patients, TRBV5-6, TRBV5-1 and TRBV20-1 among them.

TCR beta libraries were prepared from cDNA with unique molecular identifiers. MiXCR, run by TCRdb on the PCR reads, gives a single entry per CDR3 protein. The table lists roughly 870,000 distinct CDR3 sequences, approximately 53% of them singletons. The sequenced material came from blood. All receptors derive from a girl aged 10 to 17 with multiple sclerosis.

This clonotype has just a few counts. The J gene is TRBJ2-6, the V gene TRBV5-5; D call uncertain. Trimming pared 5 bases from V and 0 bases from J, leaving 9 bases between. The CDR3 sequence is 15 residues long. Germline CDR1 and CDR2: SGHKS and YYEKEE (reference sequence). The CDR3 sequence is CASSRDASGANVLTF. The CDR3 DNA follows: TGTGCCAGCAGTCGTGACGCCTCTGGGGCCAACGTCCTGACTTTC. The full variable domain, in which reference TRBV5-5 and TRBJ2-6 provide the parts outside the CDR3, is DAGVTQSPTHLIKTRGQQVTLRCSPISGHKSVSWYQQVLGQGPQFIFQYYEKEERGRGNFPDRFSARQFPNYSSELNVNALLLGDSALYLCASSRDASGANVLTFGAGSRLTVL.

V gene TRBV5-1 combines with J gene TRBJ1-2, with 7 nucleotides matching TRBD1. CDR1 SGHRS and CDR2 YFSETQ come from the germline V gene. This CDR3 region has 16 residues. Trimming cost V 2 bases and J 3 bases; bases outside gene matches: 10. CDR3 in amino acids: CASSFSSDRSHYGYTF. The CDR3 nucleotides read TGCGCCAGCAGCTTCTCCTCGGACAGGAGCCACTATGGCTACACCTTC.